What follows is one T cell receptor (beta chain) and its context. The target antigen is unknown. The donors formed part of the roughly 120-subject validation cohort, distinct from the roughly 630-subject first cohort. The data belong to a study of cytomegalovirus exposure and HLA in healthy donors. The overall study: It was reported in a later analysis that the same platform had been used for the roughly 130 validation repertoires as for the roughly 700 first-cohort repertoires.

Study observations and caveats: Subsequent analysis revealed that first-cohort TCR clusters tended to co-occur in the roughly 120 validation repertoires. The study recorded some 160 TCR beta chains that were cytomegalovirus-associated.

Trimming took 0 bases from V and 11 from J, leaving 19 bases between them. This CDR3 has 16 amino acids. CDR1 and CDR2 (germline): MGHRA, YSYEKL. Produced via immunoSEQ multiplex PCR; TCRdb's table is partial and in-frame only. This table has hundreds of thousands of clones, just under 90% appearing once. Specimen: PBMCs. The receptor comes from a man aged 18 to 30 in good health and CMV-seronegative. The rearrangement links TRBV4-1 to TRBJ1-4; D gene uncertain. Here the CDR3 reads CASSQDTLGMAVKLFF. CDR3 sequence (DNA): TGCGCCAGCAGCCAAGATACTCTCGGGATGGCTGTGAAACTGTTTTTT.